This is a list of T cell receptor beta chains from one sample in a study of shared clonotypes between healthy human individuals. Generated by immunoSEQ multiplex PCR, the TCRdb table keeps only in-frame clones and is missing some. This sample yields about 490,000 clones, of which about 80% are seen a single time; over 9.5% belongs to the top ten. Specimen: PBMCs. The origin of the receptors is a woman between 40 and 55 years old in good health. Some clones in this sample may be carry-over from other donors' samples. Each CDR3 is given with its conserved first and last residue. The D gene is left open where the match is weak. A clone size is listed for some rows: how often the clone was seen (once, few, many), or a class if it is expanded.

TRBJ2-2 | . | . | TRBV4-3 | TGCGCCAGCAGCCAAGCTCTGAGGGCGTTAAAAGGGGAGCTGTTTTTT | CASSQALRALKGELFF
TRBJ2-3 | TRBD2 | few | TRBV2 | TGTGCCAGCAGTTCGCTAGCGGGAGGACCAGATACGCAGTATTTT | CASSSLAGGPDTQYF
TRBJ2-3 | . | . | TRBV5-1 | TGCGCCAGCAGCCCCGGGGGAGATACGCAGTATTTT | CASSPGGDTQYF
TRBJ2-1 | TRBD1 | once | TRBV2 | TGTGCCAGCATGAAGGACAGGGACAATGAGCAGTTCTTC | CASMKDRDNEQFF
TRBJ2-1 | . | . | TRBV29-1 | TGCAGCGTTGAAGGGGTGGGCGAGAGAGGGAGCAATGAGCAGTTCTTC | CSVEGVGERGSNEQFF
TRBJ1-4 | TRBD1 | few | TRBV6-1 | TGTGCCAGCAGTGAAGCTGGTGGGACAGGGGGTGAAAAACTGTTTTTT | CASSEAGGTGGEKLFF
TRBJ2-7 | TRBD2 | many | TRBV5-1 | TGCGCCAGCAGCGATCCCCTAGCGGGAGAAAACTACGAGCAGTACTTC | CASSDPLAGENYEQYF
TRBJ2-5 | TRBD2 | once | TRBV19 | TGTGCCAGTAGTATAACGGGGGGTGAAGAGACCCAGTACTTC | CASSITGGEETQYF
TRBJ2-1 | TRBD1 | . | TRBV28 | TGTGCCAGCAGTTTAAACGAGGGGGCGAGGGGCTACAATGAGCAGTTCTTC | CASSLNEGARGYNEQFF
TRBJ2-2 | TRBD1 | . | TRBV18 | TGTGCCAGCTCACCACGTCCCGGACAGGGGGGCACCGGGGAGCTGTTTTTT | CASSPRPGQGGTGELFF
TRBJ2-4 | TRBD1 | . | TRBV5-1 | TGCGCCAGCAGCCCAACCGACAGGGGCCAAAACATTCAGTACTTC | CASSPTDRGQNIQYF
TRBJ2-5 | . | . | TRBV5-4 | TGTGCCAGCAGCTTGATAGGACAGCAAGAGACCCAGTACTTC | CASSLIGQQETQYF
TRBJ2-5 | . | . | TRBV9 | TGTGCCAGCAGCGTAGCGGCGGGGTTGGAGACCCAGTACTTC | CASSVAAGLETQYF
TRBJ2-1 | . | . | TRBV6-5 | TGTGCCAGCAGTCCCGGACTGATCTCCTACAATGAGCAGTTCTTC | CASSPGLISYNEQFF
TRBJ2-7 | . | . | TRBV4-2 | TGTGCCAGCAGCCTCGGGACCACCTACGAGCAGTACTTC | CASSLGTTYEQYF
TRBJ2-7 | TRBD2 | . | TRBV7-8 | TGTGCCAGCAGCTTAGCGCGGTTGGCGGGAGGCCCCCTCTACGAGCAGTACTTC | CASSLARLAGGPLYEQYF
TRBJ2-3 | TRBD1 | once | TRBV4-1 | TGCGCCAGCAGCCAATCGTCAGGGGGCTACGGAACAGATACGCAGTATTTT | CASSQSSGGYGTDTQYF
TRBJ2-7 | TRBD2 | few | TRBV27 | TGTGCCAGCAGTCCGGGACTAGGCTACGACGAGCAGTACTTC | CASSPGLGYDEQYF
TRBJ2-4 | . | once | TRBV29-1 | TGCAGCGTCCTCTCAAGGGGAGCCAAAAACATTCAGTACTTC | CSVLSRGAKNIQYF
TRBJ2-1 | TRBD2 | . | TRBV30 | TGTGCCTGGCTAGCGGGGACCATCAATGAGCAGTTCTTC | CAWLAGTINEQFF
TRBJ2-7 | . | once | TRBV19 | TGTGCCAGTAGTATGCAACGGACCTTTGGCTCCTACGAGCAGTACTTC | CASSMQRTFGSYEQYF
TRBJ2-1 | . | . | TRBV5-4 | TGTGCCAGCAGCTTGGCCAGTACCCGCTCGGCAAGCGAGCAGTTCTTC | CASSLASTRSASEQFF
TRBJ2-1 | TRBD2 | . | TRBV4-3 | TGCGCCAGCAGCCAAGAAGCTGTTAGCGGGAGCCACCCCGCAAGCTACAATGAGCAGTTCTTC | CASSQEAVSGSHPASYNEQFF
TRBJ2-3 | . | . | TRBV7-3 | TGTGCCAGCAGCCCCGAAAGACCTGGCCTCGGCACAGATACGCAGTATTTT | CASSPERPGLGTDTQYF
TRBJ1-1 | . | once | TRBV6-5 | TGTGCCAGCAGCCCCGCGGGGGGCGAAGAAGAAGAAGCTTTCTTT | CASSPAGGEEEEAFF
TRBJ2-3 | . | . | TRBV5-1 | TGCGCCAGCAGCTCCTCTAGCGCTAGCACAGATACGCAGTATTTT | CASSSSSASTDTQYF
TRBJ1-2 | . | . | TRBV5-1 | TGCGCCAGCAGCCCTCGACCGGGAGGTGGTGGCTACACCTTC | CASSPRPGGGGYTF
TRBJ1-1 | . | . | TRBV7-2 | TGTGCCAGCAGCTTAGAGGGGGGGAGGTGGACTGAAGCTTTCTTT | CASSLEGGRWTEAFF
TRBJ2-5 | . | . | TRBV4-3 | TGCGCCAGCAGCCAGATGTGGGGGTACCAAGAGACCCAGTACTTC | CASSQMWGYQETQYF
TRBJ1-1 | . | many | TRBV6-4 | TGTGCCAGCAGTGACGAGGGAGGGACTGAAGCTTTCTTT | CASSDEGGTEAFF
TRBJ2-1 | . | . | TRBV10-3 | TGTGCCATCAGTGATGTCATGAGAGGAGGCAATGAGCAGTTCTTC | CAISDVMRGGNEQFF
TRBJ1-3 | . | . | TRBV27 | TGTGCCAGTTGGGGGGGGAGGGGAGGTGGAAACACCATATATTTT | CASWGGRGGGNTIYF
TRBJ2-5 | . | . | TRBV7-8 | TGTGCCAGCAGCAAGGGCAAAGCAAGCGAGACCCAGTACTTC | CASSKGKASETQYF
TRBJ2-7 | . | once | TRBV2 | TGTGCCAGCAGTGCTGGTCCCTACGAGCAGTACTTC | CASSAGPYEQYF
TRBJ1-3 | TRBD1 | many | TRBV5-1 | TGCGCCAGCAGCCCGACGGGACAGGGGGAACTGTCTGGAAACACCATATATTTT | CASSPTGQGELSGNTIYF
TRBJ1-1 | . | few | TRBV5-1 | TGCGCCAGCAGCTTGGATGGGGCGAACACTGAAGCTTTCTTT | CASSLDGANTEAFF
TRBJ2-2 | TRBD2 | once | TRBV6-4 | TGTGCCAGCAGTCCGGGACTATGGAACGGGGAGCTGTTTTTT | CASSPGLWNGELFF
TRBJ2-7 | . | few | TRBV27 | TGTGCCAGTACCAGCGGGCACGAGCAGTACTTC | CASTSGHEQYF
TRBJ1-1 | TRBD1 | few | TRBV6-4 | TGTGCCAGCAGACCGGACAGGATGAACACTGAAGCTTTCTTT | CASRPDRMNTEAFF
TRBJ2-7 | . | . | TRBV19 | TGTGCCAGTAGTATAGATCCCCGGAGGATCGAGCAGTACTTC | CASSIDPRRIEQYF
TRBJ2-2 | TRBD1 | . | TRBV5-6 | TGTGCCAGCAGCTTAGGGACAGGGGCATCCGGGGAGCTGTTTTTT | CASSLGTGASGELFF
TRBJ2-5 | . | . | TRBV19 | TGTGCCAGTAGTTCAATACAAGTCAAAGAGACCCAGTACTTC | CASSSIQVKETQYF
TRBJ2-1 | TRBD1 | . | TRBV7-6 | TGTGCCAGCAGCTTAGACAGGGGGCGGTACAATGAGCAGTTCTTC | CASSLDRGRYNEQFF
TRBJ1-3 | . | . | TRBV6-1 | TGTGCCAGCAGTGAAGGGGGGACACGAAACACCATATATTTT | CASSEGGTRNTIYF
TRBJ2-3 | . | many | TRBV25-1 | TGTGCCAGCAGGAATGAGGGAGATACGCAGTATTTT | CASRNEGDTQYF
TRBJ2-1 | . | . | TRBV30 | TGTGCCTGGAGCCCCCTACAGGAGCAGTTCTTC | CAWSPLQEQFF